The 23 T cell receptor beta chains listed next were all sequenced from one sample in a study of blood T cell repertoires in COVID-19. Measured with immunoSEQ multiplex PCR; TCRdb has only the in-frame clones, and not every one. The table lists 270,000 or so clones, about nine tenths of them singletons. The sample comprised peripheral blood. The receptors derive from a woman aged 25 to 39 with active or convalescent COVID-19.

The chain combines TRBV19 with TRBJ2-5, with a weak D call TRBD1 (6 bases). The CDR3 is made up of 14 amino acids. Per germline, CDR1 LNHDA and CDR2 SQIVND (reference sequence). Trimming took 2 bases from V and 6 from J, leaving 13 bases between them. CDR3 in amino acids: CASSIPGAKKTQYF. Here the CDR3 DNA reads TGTGCCAGTAGTATACCAGGGGCTAAGAAGACCCAGTACTTC.

The gene calls are TRBV7-6 and TRBJ1-1, with TRBD1 as a possible D gene (5 bases). CDR3 length: 13 residues. Germline CDR1 reads SGHVS; CDR2 reads FNYEAQ. V was shortened by 4 bases and J by 0 bases, with 6 bases between the two germline ends. CDR3 DNA: TGTGCCAGCAGCTACAGGATGAACACTGAAGCTTTCTTT. Its protein product is CASSYRMNTEAFF.

The rearrangement joins TRBV15 to TRBJ2-3; D might be TRBD2 (6 bases). Trimming took 0 bases from V and 3 from J, leaving 19 bases between them. CDR1 and CDR2 (germline): LNHNV, YYDKDF (reference sequence). The CDR3 runs to 18 residues. The CDR3 reads CATSRDRPGRLSTDTQYF. CDR3 in DNA: TGTGCCACCAGCAGAGATCGGCCAGGGAGGTTGTCGACAGATACGCAGTATTTT.

V usage is TRBV4-1 and J usage is TRBJ2-1; 10 nucleotides agree with TRBD2. This CDR3 is 15 amino acids long. After removal of 3 bases from V and 6 bases from J, the junction contained 5 bases not matched to a gene. The germline gives CDR1 MGHRA, CDR2 YSYEKL. CDR3 nucleotide sequence: TGCGCCAGCAGCCATGCACTAGCGGGGAGCAATGAGCAGTTCTTC. Its translation is CASSHALAGSNEQFF.

The gene calls are TRBV28 and TRBJ1-5, with 9 bases matching TRBD1. This CDR3 comprises 16 residues. V was clipped by 1 base and J by 0 bases; unmatched bases: 1. The germline CDR1 and CDR2 sequences are MDHEN and SYDVKM. In DNA, the CDR3 is TGTGCCAGCAGTTTATCGGGACAGGGTAGCAATCAGCCCCAGCATTTT. Its protein product is CASSLSGQGSNQPQHF. Full variable domain (missing parts from reference TRBV28 and TRBJ1-5): DVKVTQSSRYLVKRTGEKVFLECVQDMDHENMFWYRQDPGLGLRLIYFSYDVKMKEKGDIPEGYSVSREKKERFSLILESASTNQTSMYLCASSLSGQGSNQPQHFGDGTRLSIL.

The rearrangement links TRBV19 to TRBJ2-1; TRBD2 aligns across 9 bases. The CDR3 loop spans 16 amino acids. CDR1 is LNHDA and CDR2 is SQIVND in the germline V gene (reference sequence). V was pared by 2 bases and J by 7 bases, with 9 bases of the junction left unmatched. The CDR3 sequence is CASSIYRGGALNEQFF. The CDR3 coding sequence is TGTGCCAGTAGTATATACCGCGGGGGGGCCTTGAATGAGCAGTTCTTC.

The chain is built from TRBV5-1 and TRBJ1-1; D is unclear. Trimming left V 8 bases short and J 8 bases short, with 19 bases between. Germline assignment: CDR1 SGHRS and CDR2 YFSETQ. The CDR3 extends over 13 amino acids. The CDR3 DNA follows: TGCGCCAGTTCGAGATTCACACAGTCGGAAGCTTTCTTT. It encodes CASSRFTQSEAFF.

The genes are TRBV28 and TRBJ2-5; possibly TRBD2 for D (7 bases). Germline CDR1 and CDR2: MDHEN and SYDVKM. This CDR3 region has 17 residues. Trimming took off 1 base at V and 2 bases at J, with 17 bases between the two ends. As DNA, the CDR3 is TGTGCCAGCAGTTTATTGGGGGGGCCCACCTTACAAGAGACCCAGTACTTC. Translated, it gives CASSLLGGPTLQETQYF.

This clone was observed once. The J gene is TRBJ1-6, the V gene TRBV19; maybe TRBD1 (5 bases). The CDR3 is 13 residues long. V was cut by 7 bases and J by 6 bases, with 10 bases left in between. CDR1 is LNHDA, CDR2 SQIVND, per germline (reference sequence). Here the CDR3 DNA reads TGTGCCAGTAAATCCAGGGCTAATTCACCCCTCCACTTT. It specifies CASKSRANSPLHF.

The J gene is TRBJ2-7, the V gene TRBV18; 7 nucleotides agree with TRBD1. The germline V gene has CDR1 KGHSH and CDR2 LQKENI. The V gene end was trimmed by 8 bases and the J gene end by 6 bases; junction bases not matched to a gene: 13. The CDR3 has 14 residues. This CDR3 is CASEGQSHVGEQYF. CDR3 in DNA: TGTGCCAGCGAGGGACAGTCCCATGTGGGCGAGCAGTACTTC.

V and J are TRBV19 and TRBJ1-1; D possibly corresponds to TRBD1 (6 bases). V gave up 5 bases and J gave up 0 bases, with 19 bases separating them. This CDR3 is built from 17 residues. CDR1 is LNHDA and CDR2 is SQIVND in the germline V gene (reference sequence). CDR3 residues: CASSPSPVRGLNTEAFF. The CDR3 DNA is TGTGCCAGTAGTCCCAGCCCCGTTAGGGGGTTGAACACTGAAGCTTTCTTT. The full variable domain, in which reference TRBV19 and TRBJ1-1 provide the parts outside the CDR3, is DGGITQSPKYLFRKEGQNVTLSCEQNLNHDAMYWYRQDPGQGLRLIYYSQIVNDFQKGDIAEGYSVSREKKESFPLTVTSAQKNPTAFYLCASSPSPVRGLNTEAFFGQGTRLTVV.

Details on this clone: The same CDR3 can be traced to other DNA sequences in this sample. The V gene is TRBV5-1, the J gene TRBJ1-2, with TRBD1 matching over 7 bases. The CDR3 covers 14 residues. CDR1 and CDR2 (germline): SGHRS, YFSETQ. Losses at the gene ends were 0 bases for V and 4 bases for J; bases not matched to a gene: 3. Here the CDR3 reads CASSLEGQSYGYTF. The DNA of the CDR3 is TGCGCCAGCAGCTTGGAGGGACAGAGCTATGGCTACACCTTC.

This chain links TRBV5-4 with TRBJ1-2, with D possibly being TRBD1 (5 bases). The germline V and J ends were trimmed by 0 bases and 1 base, with 10 bases remaining between them. This CDR3 comprises 15 residues. Germline V gives CDR1 SGHNT, CDR2 YYREEE (reference sequence). The CDR3, as DNA: TGTGCCAGCAGCTTGGCCGGGGGAAATAACTATGGCTACACCTTC. This sequence encodes CASSLAGGNNYGYTF.

The chain is built from TRBV5-4 and TRBJ2-3; 9 positions agree with TRBD1. The V gene end was trimmed by 2 bases and the J gene end by 6 bases; junction bases not matched to a gene: 4. Germline CDR1 reads SGHNT; CDR2 reads YYREEE (reference sequence). The CDR3 consists of 14 residues. The CDR3 sequence: CASSFADRGDTQYF. CDR3 in DNA: TGTGCCAGCAGCTTTGCCGACAGGGGGGATACGCAGTATTTT.

V usage is TRBV3-1 (or the pseudogene TRBV3-2) and J usage is TRBJ1-5; 8 bases match TRBD1. Germline V CDR1 and CDR2: LGHDT, YNNKEL (reference sequence). V shed 4 bases, J shed 7 bases, and the junction held 15 bases outside the gene matches. The CDR3 covers 17 residues. This chain's CDR3 is CASSPVADRAPGQPQHF. CDR3 nucleotide sequence: TGTGCCAGCAGCCCCGTGGCGGACAGGGCCCCAGGGCAGCCCCAGCATTTT.

The V call is TRBV28, the J call TRBJ2-7; 7 bases are shared with TRBD1. Germline lookup yields CDR1 MDHEN and CDR2 SYDVKM. The CDR3 totals 17 residues. V lost 2 bases and J lost 5; bases outside the gene matches: 15. CDR3: CASSLAPFHRGFDEQYF. In nucleotides, the CDR3 is TGTGCCAGCAGTTTAGCCCCATTTCACAGGGGTTTCGACGAGCAGTACTTC.

The chain employs TRBV15 and TRBJ2-7, with D maybe TRBD2 (7 bases). The CDR3 is made up of 14 amino acids. CDR1 and CDR2 (germline): LNHNV, YYDKDF (reference sequence). The V end lost 5 bases, the J end lost 3 bases, and 14 bases lay between the germline ends. The CDR3 DNA is TGTGCCACCAGCCGCGAGGGGGGGAACTACGAGCAGTACTTC. Translating gives CATSREGGNYEQYF.

The V gene is TRBV29-1, the J gene TRBJ1-2, with 7 bases lining up with TRBD1. The CDR3 has 14 amino acids. Germline values: CDR1 SQVTM, CDR2 ANQGSEA. V shed 0 bases, J shed 8 bases, and the junction held 9 bases outside the gene matches. In DNA form, the CDR3 reads TGCAGCGTTGAAGAAACTGACAGGGTAGGGGGCTACACCTTC. Translation: CSVEETDRVGGYTF.

The chain combines TRBV4-2 with TRBJ2-3; 7 bases align to TRBD2. The CDR3 contains 13 residues. Trimming cost V 9 bases and J 5 bases; bases outside gene matches: 8. The germline V gene encodes CDR1 LGHNA and CDR2 YNFKEQ. CDR3 sequence reads: CASTGTGGDTQYF. The CDR3 nucleotides read TGTGCCAGTACGGGTACGGGGGGAGATACGCAGTATTTT.

This clone was counted a few times. The chain joins TRBV4-3 to TRBJ1-1, with 7 nucleotides matching TRBD1. CDR3 length: 16 residues. CDR1 is LGHNA and CDR2 is YSLEER in the germline V gene. With 3 bases clipped from V and 2 bases from J, the junction kept 9 bases outside the gene matches. The CDR3 reads CASSQEVGQLNTEAFF. The CDR3 bases are TGCGCCAGCAGCCAGGAGGTGGGACAGTTAAACACTGAAGCTTTCTTT.

The chain combines TRBV30 with TRBJ1-5; D perhaps matches TRBD1 (5 bases). The CDR3 runs 12 residues. V dropped 5 bases and J dropped 4 bases, with 9 bases sitting between them. Germline V CDR1 and CDR2: GTSNPN, SVGIG (reference sequence). DNA of the CDR3: TGTGCCTGGTCGAACAGGAATCAGCCCCAGCATTTT. Translation gives CAWSNRNQPQHF.

J is TRBJ1-3 and V is TRBV3-1 (or the pseudogene TRBV3-2), with a tentative D call TRBD1 (6 bases). Germline CDR1 reads LGHDT; CDR2 reads YNNKEL (reference sequence). The CDR3 is 14 residues long. Between the trimmed V and J ends, which lost 5 bases and 4 bases, there was a span of 12 bases. CDR3 sequence: CASSVGTSGNTIYF. DNA of the CDR3: TGTGCCAGCAGCGTAGGGACATCAGGAAACACCATATATTTT.

The rearrangement uses TRBV23-1 and TRBJ2-2, with 10 bases aligning to TRBD1. TRBV23-1 is an ORF; its function is uncertain. Germline trimming cut 4 bases from V and 5 bases from J; bases unmatched to any gene: 13. The CDR3 totals 18 residues. This CDR3 reads CASSPLGQGDRGTGELFF. CDR3 nucleotides: TGCGCCAGCAGTCCCCTCGGACAGGGGGATAGAGGAACCGGGGAGCTGTTTTTT.